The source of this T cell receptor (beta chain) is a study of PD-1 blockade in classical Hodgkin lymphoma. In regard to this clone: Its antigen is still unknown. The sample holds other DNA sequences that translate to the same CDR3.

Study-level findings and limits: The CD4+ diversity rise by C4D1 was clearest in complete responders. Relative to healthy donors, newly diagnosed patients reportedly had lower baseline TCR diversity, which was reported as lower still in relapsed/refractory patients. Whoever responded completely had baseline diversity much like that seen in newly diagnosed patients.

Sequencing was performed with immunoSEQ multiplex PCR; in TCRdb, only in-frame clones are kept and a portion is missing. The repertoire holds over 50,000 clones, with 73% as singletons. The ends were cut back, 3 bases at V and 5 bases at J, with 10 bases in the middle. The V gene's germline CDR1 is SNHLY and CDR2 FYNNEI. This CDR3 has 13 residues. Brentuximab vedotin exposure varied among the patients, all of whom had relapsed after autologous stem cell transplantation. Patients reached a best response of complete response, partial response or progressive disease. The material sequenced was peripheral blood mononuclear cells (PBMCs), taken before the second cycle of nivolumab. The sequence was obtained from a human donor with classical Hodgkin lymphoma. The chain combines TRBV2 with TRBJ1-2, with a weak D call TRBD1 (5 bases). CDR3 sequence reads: CASSERQGYGYTF. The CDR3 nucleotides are TGTGCCAGCAGTGAGAGGCAGGGATATGGCTACACCTTC.